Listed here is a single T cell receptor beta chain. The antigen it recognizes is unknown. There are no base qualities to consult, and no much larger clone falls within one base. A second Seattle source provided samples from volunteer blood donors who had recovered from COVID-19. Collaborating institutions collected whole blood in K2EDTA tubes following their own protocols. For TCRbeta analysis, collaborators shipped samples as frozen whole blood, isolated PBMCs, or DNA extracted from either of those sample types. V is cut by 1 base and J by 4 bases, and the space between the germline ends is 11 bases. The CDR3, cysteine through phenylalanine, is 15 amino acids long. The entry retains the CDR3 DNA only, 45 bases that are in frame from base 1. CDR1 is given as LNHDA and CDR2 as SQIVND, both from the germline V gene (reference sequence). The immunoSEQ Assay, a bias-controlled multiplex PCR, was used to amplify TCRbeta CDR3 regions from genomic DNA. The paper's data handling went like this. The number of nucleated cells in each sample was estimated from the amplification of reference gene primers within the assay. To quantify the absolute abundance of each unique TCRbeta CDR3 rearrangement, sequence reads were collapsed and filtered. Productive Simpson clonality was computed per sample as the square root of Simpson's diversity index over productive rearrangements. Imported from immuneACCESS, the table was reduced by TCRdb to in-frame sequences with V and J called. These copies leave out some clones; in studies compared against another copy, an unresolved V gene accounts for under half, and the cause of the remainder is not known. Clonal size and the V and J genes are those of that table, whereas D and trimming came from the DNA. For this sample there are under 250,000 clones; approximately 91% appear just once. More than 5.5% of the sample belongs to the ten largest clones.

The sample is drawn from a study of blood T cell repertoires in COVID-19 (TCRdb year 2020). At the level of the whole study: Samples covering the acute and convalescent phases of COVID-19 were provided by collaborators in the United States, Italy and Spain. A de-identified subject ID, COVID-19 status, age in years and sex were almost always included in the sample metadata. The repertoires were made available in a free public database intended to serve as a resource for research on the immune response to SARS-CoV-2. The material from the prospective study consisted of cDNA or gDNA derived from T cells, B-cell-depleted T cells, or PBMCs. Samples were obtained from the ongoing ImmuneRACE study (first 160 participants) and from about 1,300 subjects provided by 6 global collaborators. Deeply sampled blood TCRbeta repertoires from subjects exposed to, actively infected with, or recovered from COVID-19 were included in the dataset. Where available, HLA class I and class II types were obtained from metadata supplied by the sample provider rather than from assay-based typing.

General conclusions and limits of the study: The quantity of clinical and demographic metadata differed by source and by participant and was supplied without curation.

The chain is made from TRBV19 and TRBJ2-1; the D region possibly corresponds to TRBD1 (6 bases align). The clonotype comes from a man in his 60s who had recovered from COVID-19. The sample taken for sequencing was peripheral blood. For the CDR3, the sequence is CASSIGGRGYNEQFF. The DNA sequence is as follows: TGTGCCAGTAGTATAGGCGGCAGGGGTTACAATGAGCAGTTCTTC.